The 7 T cell receptor beta chains given below trace back to one sample, sequenced in a study of cytomegalovirus exposure and HLA in healthy donors. The PCR used 60 Vbeta and 13 Jbeta primers. Data came from immunoSEQ multiplex PCR; TCRdb stores just in-frame clones and leaves some out. The sample carries 130,000 to 150,000 clones, around three quarters recorded once. The material sequenced was PBMCs. These receptors came from a man aged 35 to 55 in good health and CMV-seropositive.

This clone appeared a few times. J is TRBJ1-1 and V is TRBV4-3; possible D gene TRBD1, 6 bases. V lost 1 base, J lost 13 bases, and 16 bases lay in between. Germline CDR1 LGHNA, CDR2 YSLEER. The CDR3 runs to 13 residues. The CDR3, as DNA: TGCGCCAGCAGCCAAGTATACCGGGACAATGTTTTCTTT. Residues: CASSQVYRDNVFF.

The chain has TRBV28 and TRBJ1-5; D perhaps matches TRBD1 (6 bases). V was cut by 6 bases and J by 7 bases, with 16 bases left in between. The length of the CDR3 is 14 residues. Germline V gives CDR1 MDHEN, CDR2 SYDVKM. CDR3 sequence (DNA): TGTGCCAGCAGCCCCGCGAGGGGGACGCAGCCCCAGCATTTT. This encodes CASSPARGTQPQHF.

As for this clone: Relative to the germline gene, one junction end is altered; a read error may explain this. This chain joins TRBV9 and TRBJ1-4, with 10 nucleotides matching TRBD1. The germline V gene encodes CDR1 SGDLS and CDR2 YYNGEE. This CDR3 is 15 amino acids long. The DNA for the CDR3 is TGTGCCAGCAGTCTAGGGACAGGGGAAACAACTAGCAAAGTTTTT. It encodes CASSLGTGETTSKVF.

The rearrangement uses TRBV7-9 and TRBJ2-5; weak D call: TRBD1 (5 bases). This CDR3 comprises 14 residues. Trimming removed 0 bases from V and 5 bases from J, with 10 bases in between. Germline CDR1 reads SEHNR; CDR2 reads FQNEAQ (reference sequence). The CDR3 nucleotides read TGTGCCAGCAGCTTAGCGGTAAAGGGGGAGACCCAGTACTTC. This translates into CASSLAVKGETQYF.

The chain combines TRBV30 with TRBJ2-1; D might be TRBD1 (5 bases). Trimming removed 3 bases from V and 9 bases from J, with 15 bases in between. Per germline, CDR1 GTSNPN and CDR2 SVGIG (reference sequence). The CDR3 covers 13 residues. Written as DNA, the CDR3 is TGTGCCTGGAGGGGTAGTAGGGGCGGTGAGCAGTTCTTC. The encoded protein is CAWRGSRGGEQFF.

This clone came up a few times. The CDR3 nucleotides read TGTGCCAGCAGCCTGGCACTCCGACAGGGTAACGAAAAACTGTTTTTT. Protein sequence: CASSLALRQGNEKLFF. The rearrangement joins TRBV5-6 to TRBJ1-4; TRBD1 matches 7 bases. V lost 4 bases to trimming and J lost 8 bases; unmatched junction nucleotides: 14. CDR1 SGHDT and CDR2 YYEEEE come from the germline V gene. The CDR3 totals 16 residues.

The DNA of the CDR3 is TGCGCCAGCAGCTTACCACAGGGGGATAACAATGAGCAGTTCTTC. The encoded protein is CASSLPQGDNNEQFF. The chain links TRBV5-1 to TRBJ2-1; 8 nucleotides agree with TRBD1. The CDR3 extends over 15 amino acids. Germline values: CDR1 SGHRS, CDR2 YFSETQ. The V and J ends lost 2 bases and 5 bases, in that order; junction bases with no gene match: 6.